This T cell receptor (beta chain) was sequenced for a study of blood T cells in healthy people across ages. Those donating, healthy Caucasian individuals from Russia, were aged about 6 to 100. Using a J-beta primer mix together with a sample-barcoded 5' primer, a second PCR was run for roughly 6 to 11 cycles. Per sample, CDR3-containing paired-end reads numbered at least 2.5 million. A single record per CDR3 protein comes from TCRdb applying MiXCR to the 5' RACE reads. The sample consists of 1.5 million to 2 million distinct CDR3 sequences, 40% to 55% of them appearing once. This clonotype was counted a few times. The CDR3 contains 19 residues. V was clipped by 0 bases and J by 0 bases, with 19 bases between them. Germline V gives CDR1 SGDLS, CDR2 YYNGEE.

The sequencing input was blood. The TCR originated in a woman aged 40 to 50 in good health. V is TRBV9 and J is TRBJ2-1; D is unclear. CDR3 DNA: TGTGCCAGCAGCGTAGCACTAAAAGGACCCGGAAGCTCCTACAATGAGCAGTTCTTC. Translation: CASSVALKGPGSSYNEQFF.